This T cell receptor beta chain was obtained from a study of blood T cells in healthy people across ages. Sample-barcoded 5' priming and a J-beta primer mix drove a second PCR of 7 to 11 cycles. MiXCR, applied by TCRdb to the 5' RACE reads, yields one record per CDR3 protein. Here the sample spans around 990,000 distinct CDR3 sequences, roughly two fifths being singletons. CDR1 and CDR2 from the germline V gene are SGHRS and YFSETQ. There are 16 residues in the CDR3. Trimming took off 5 bases at V and 0 bases at J, with 15 bases between the two ends. The TCR sequence derives from a man aged 18 to 29 in good health. Input material: blood. The chain uses TRBV5-1 and TRBJ1-3; no reliable D call. The CDR3 region is CASRDTRASSGNTIYF. CDR3 sequence (DNA): TGCGCCAGCAGAGACACCAGAGCAAGCTCTGGAAACACCATATATTTT.